A single sample gave rise to the 8 T cell receptor beta chains below, sequenced in a study of PD-1 blockade in classical Hodgkin lymphoma. Every patient had relapsed following autologous stem cell transplantation, and cohorts differed in brentuximab vedotin exposure. The protocol was immunoSEQ multiplex PCR, while the TCRdb copy is restricted to in-frame clones and leaves out a portion. The data show roughly 92,000 clones, roughly 92% seen once. The sample consisted of peripheral blood mononuclear cells (PBMCs), taken at baseline. Receptors originate from a human donor with classical Hodgkin lymphoma.

The chain combines TRBV4-1 with TRBJ1-5, with TRBD1 as a possible D gene (5 bases). Per the germline V gene, CDR1 is MGHRA and CDR2 is YSYEKL. CDR3 length equals 16 residues. Deletions cut 0 bases from V and 2 bases from J, with 11 bases between. The CDR3 DNA follows: TGCGCCAGCAGCCAAGATGGGGGACTCGGCAATCAGCCCCAGCATTTT. This translates into CASSQDGGLGNQPQHF.

The chain carries TRBV10-3 and TRBJ2-6; either TRBD1 or TRBD2 may supply D (6 bases each). CDR3 length equals 15 residues. Germline V CDR1 and CDR2: ENHRY, SYGVKD. The V end lost 2 bases, the J end lost 3 bases, and 8 bases lay between the germline ends. CDR3 nucleotide sequence: TGTGCCATCAGTGAGAGGGGGGTTGGGGCCAACGTCCTGACTTTC. Translation: CAISERGVGANVLTF.

This sequence joins TRBV7-9 and TRBJ2-1, with no clear D. The germline CDR1 and CDR2 sequences are SEHNR and FQNEAQ (reference sequence). The CDR3 covers 12 residues. Trimming cost V 5 bases and J 2 bases, with 4 bases left between them. Here the CDR3 DNA reads TGTGCCAGCAGCCACGCCTACAATGAGCAGTTCTTC. Protein product: CASSHAYNEQFF.

The CDR3 nucleotides are TGTGCCGTTGAAAAAGAGGGAGGGAGCTACACCTTC. Its protein is CAVEKEGGSYTF. The chain links TRBV30 to TRBJ1-2, with D unresolved. The CDR3 spans 12 residues. Germline loops: CDR1 GTSNPN, CDR2 SVGIG (reference sequence). V gave up 8 bases and J gave up 9 bases, with 19 bases separating them.

The CDR3 nucleotides read TGTGCCAGTGGGGGAGGGCGGACAGCAACAGATACGCAGTATTTT. This encodes CASGGGRTATDTQYF. The chain combines TRBV7-3 with TRBJ2-3, with D perhaps matching TRBD2 (7 bases). This CDR3 is 15 amino acids long. Germline CDR1 and CDR2: SGHTA and FQGTGA. V was trimmed by 9 bases and J by 3 bases, leaving 19 bases between them.

The V and J genes are TRBV6-1 and TRBJ2-2, with D possibly being TRBD2 (6 bases). The CDR3 has 16 residues. Germline values: CDR1 MNHNS, CDR2 SASEGT. Deletions cut 4 bases from V and 3 bases from J, with 15 bases between. The DNA of the CDR3 is TGTGCCAGCAGTGTCGTCGGGAGTTGGTACACCGGGGAGCTGTTTTTT. Its translation: CASSVVGSWYTGELFF.

This clone came up a few times. V and J are TRBV6-5 and TRBJ1-1; 8 bases match TRBD1. The J segment lost 4 bases and the V segment lost 6 bases, leaving 4 bases of the junction unmatched. The germline V gene encodes CDR1 MNHEY and CDR2 SVGAGI. The CDR3 loop spans 13 amino acids. In DNA, the CDR3 is TGTGCCAGCAGCCAAGACAGGGGCACTGAAGCTTTCTTT. It encodes CASSQDRGTEAFF.

The chain carries TRBV7-3 and TRBJ2-1, with a possible D match to TRBD2 (6 bases). Between the trimmed V and J ends, which lost 8 bases and 1 base, there was a span of 15 bases. The germline V gene encodes CDR1 SGHTA and CDR2 FQGTGA. This CDR3 contains 15 residues. CDR3 amino acids: CASGKGGGSYNEQFF. In nucleotides, the CDR3 is TGTGCCAGCGGGAAAGGAGGAGGGTCCTACAATGAGCAGTTCTTC.